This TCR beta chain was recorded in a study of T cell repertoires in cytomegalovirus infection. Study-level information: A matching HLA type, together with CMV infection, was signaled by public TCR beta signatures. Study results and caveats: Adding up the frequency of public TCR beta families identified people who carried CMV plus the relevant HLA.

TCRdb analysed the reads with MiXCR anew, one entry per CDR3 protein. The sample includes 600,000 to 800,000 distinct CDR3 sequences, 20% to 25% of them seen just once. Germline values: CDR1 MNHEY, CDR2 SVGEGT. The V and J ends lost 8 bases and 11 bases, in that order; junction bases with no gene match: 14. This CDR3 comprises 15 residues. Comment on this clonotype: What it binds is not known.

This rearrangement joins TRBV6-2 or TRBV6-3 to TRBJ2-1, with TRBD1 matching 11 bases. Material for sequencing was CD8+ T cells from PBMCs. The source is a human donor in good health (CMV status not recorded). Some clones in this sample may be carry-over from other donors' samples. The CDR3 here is CASYPSGTGGIQQFF. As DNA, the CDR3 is TGTGCCAGCTACCCCTCTGGGACAGGGGGTATTCAGCAGTTCTTC.